This T cell receptor beta chain was sequenced in a study of T cell responses to AZD1222 COVID-19 vaccine. Study-wide findings and caveats: Two AZD1222 doses significantly raised spike-specific TCR breadth and depth over controls.

About this clone itself: The antigen remains unidentified.

The data were produced by immunoSEQ multiplex PCR, yet TCRdb's version contains in-frame clones alone and is incomplete. The data contain 95,000 to 150,000 clones, roughly nine tenths of them seen just once; the ten biggest clones take up 3.5% to 5%. Germline CDR1 LGHDT, CDR2 YNNKEL (reference sequence). Trimming took off 0 bases at V and 5 bases at J, with 16 bases between the two ends. The length of the CDR3 is 16 residues. The receptor's source is an adult in good health. This specimen was peripheral blood, taken on day 0 of AZD1222 vaccination. The chain uses TRBV3-1 (or the pseudogene TRBV3-2) and TRBJ2-5; D perhaps matches TRBD2 (6 bases). CDR3 sequence (DNA): TGTGCCAGCAGCCAAGAAGGTTCGCAGGGACTGGAGACCCAGTACTTC. Protein sequence: CASSQEGSQGLETQYF.